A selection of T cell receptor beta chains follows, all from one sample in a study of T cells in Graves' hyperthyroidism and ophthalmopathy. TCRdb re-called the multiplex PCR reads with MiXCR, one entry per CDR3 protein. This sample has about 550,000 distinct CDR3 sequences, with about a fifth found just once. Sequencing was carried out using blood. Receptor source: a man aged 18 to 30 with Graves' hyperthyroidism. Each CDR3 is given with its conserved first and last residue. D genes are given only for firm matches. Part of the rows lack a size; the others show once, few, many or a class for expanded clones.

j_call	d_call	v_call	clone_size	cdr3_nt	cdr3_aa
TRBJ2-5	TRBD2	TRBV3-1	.	TGTGCCAGCAGCGATATAGTGGGACTAGATCTCGAGACCCAGTACTTC	CASSDIVGLDLETQYF
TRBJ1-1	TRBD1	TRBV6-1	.	TGTGCCAGCAGTGATTTCGGACAGGGGAGTAACACTGAAGCTTTCTTT	CASSDFGQGSNTEAFF
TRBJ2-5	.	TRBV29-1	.	TGCAGCGTCGCGGGACCCAGAGGTCAAGAGACCCAGTACTTC	CSVAGPRGQETQYF
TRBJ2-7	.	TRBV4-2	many	TGTGCCAGCAGCCGCAGAAAAACCGGTCTTGGGCCGATCCTCTCCTACGAGCAGTACTTC	CASSRRKTGLGPILSYEQYF
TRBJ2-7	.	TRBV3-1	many	TGTGCCAGCAGCCAAGTGGGGGGTTCGCCCTACGAGCAGTACTTC	CASSQVGGSPYEQYF
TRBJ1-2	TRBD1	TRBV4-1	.	TGCGCCAGCAGCCATCCCGGACAGGGCCACCACTTTGGCTACACCTTC	CASSHPGQGHHFGYTF
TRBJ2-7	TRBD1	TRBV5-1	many	TGCGCCAGCAGCTTGGAAAGGACAGGGGTGGGGCCCTACGAGCAGTACTTC	CASSLERTGVGPYEQYF
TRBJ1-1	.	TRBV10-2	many	TGCGCCAGCCGTATCGGGACACTTGAAGCTTTCTTT	CASRIGTLEAFF
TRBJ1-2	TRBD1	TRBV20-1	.	TGCAGTGCTAGAGAGTATCAAGGCAGGGGGCTAAGTGGCTACACCTTC	CSAREYQGRGLSGYTF
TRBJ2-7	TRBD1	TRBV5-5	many	TGTGCCAACAGCCCCCCCGGGACAGTCGAGCGGCAGTACTTC	CANSPPGTVERQYF
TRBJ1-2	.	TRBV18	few	TGTGCCAGCTCACCCGATTCCCGGAAATATGGCTACACCTTC	CASSPDSRKYGYTF
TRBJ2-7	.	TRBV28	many	TGTGCCAGCAGCTTCGACAGGGAGGAATACGAGCAGTACTTC	CASSFDREEYEQYF
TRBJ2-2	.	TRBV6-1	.	TGTGCCAGCAGTGAGCTACCCGACCTCGAGGCCGGGGAGCTGTTTTTT	CASSELPDLEAGELFF
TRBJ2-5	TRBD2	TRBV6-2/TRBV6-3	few	TGTGCCACCCGGACTAGCGGACAAGAGACCCAGTACTTC	CATRTSGQETQYF
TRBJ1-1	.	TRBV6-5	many	TGTGCCAGCAGTTACCGGGGGGGCGAAGCTTTCTTT	CASSYRGGEAFF
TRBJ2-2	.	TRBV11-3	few	TGTGCCAGCAGCTCTCCTTCCCGGGCCCCCCACGGAGACACCGGGGAGCTGTTTTTT	CASSSPSRAPHGDTGELFF
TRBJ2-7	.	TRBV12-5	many	TGTGCTAGTGGGATAGACGGTCTCATCTCCTACGAGCAGTACTTC	CASGIDGLISYEQYF
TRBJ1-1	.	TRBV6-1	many	TGTGCCAGCACCCCTCTAGGATCGAACACTGAAGCTTTCTTT	CASTPLGSNTEAFF
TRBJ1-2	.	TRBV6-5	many	TGTGCCAGTGTGCGTGGGGCTAACTATGGCTACACCTTC	CASVRGANYGYTF
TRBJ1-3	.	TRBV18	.	TGTGCCAGCTCACAAGGGAAGGGAGCTGGAAACACCATATATTTT	CASSQGKGAGNTIYF
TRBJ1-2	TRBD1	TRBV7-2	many	TGTGCCAGCAGCTCCCGTTCAGGGGGAGGCTACACCTTC	CASSSRSGGGYTF
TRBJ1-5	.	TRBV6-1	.	TGTGCCAGCAGCAGGACGGGACTGAGGGGTTTCAATCAGCCCCAGCATTTT	CASSRTGLRGFNQPQHF
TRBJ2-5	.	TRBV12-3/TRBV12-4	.	TGTGCCAGCAGTTCTTACGGGGCGACCAAGTACTTC	CASSSYGATKYF
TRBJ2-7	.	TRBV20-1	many	TGCAGTGCTGACCAGGACAGCCTACGGTACGAGCAGTACTTC	CSADQDSLRYEQYF
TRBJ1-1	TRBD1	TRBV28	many	TGTGCCAGCAGTTCACCACAGGGGGTTAGCACTGAAGCTTTCTTT	CASSSPQGVSTEAFF
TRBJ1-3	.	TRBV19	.	TGTGCCAGTAGGGGACGGTCACCTTTCTCTGGAAACACCATATATTTT	CASRGRSPFSGNTIYF
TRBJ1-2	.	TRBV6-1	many	TGTGCCAGCAGTGAACTAACAGGGAGAAGCTATGGCTACACCTTC	CASSELTGRSYGYTF
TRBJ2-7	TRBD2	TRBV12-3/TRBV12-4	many	TGTGCCAGCAGTCATGGACTAGCGGTCCCGTCCTACGAGCAGTACTTC	CASSHGLAVPSYEQYF
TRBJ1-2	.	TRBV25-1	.	TGTGCCAGCAGGGGACCTGGATATGCGGGCTACACCTTC	CASRGPGYAGYTF
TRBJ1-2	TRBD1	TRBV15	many	TGTGCCACCAGCAGCGGACAGGACGTCGATGGCTACACCTTC	CATSSGQDVDGYTF
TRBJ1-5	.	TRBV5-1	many	TGCGCCAGCAGCTTGACGGGGGATCTGAGCAATCAGCCCCAGCATTTT	CASSLTGDLSNQPQHF
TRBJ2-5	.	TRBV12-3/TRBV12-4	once	TGTGCCAGCAGTTTAGGGGGGGCAGGGCTTGAAGAGACCCAGTACTTC	CASSLGGAGLEETQYF
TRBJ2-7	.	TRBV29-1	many	TGCAGCGTTGAAGGTGCCCCGGACAGTGACTACGAGCAGTACTTC	CSVEGAPDSDYEQYF
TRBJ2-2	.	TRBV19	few	TGTGCCAGTAGTTATCCCATTTCCACCGGGGAGCTGTTTTTT	CASSYPISTGELFF
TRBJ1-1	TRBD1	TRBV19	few	TGTGCCAGTCAGTTTAGGGGGCGCGAAACTGAAGCTTTCTTT	CASQFRGRETEAFF
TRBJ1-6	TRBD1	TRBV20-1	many	TGCAGTGCTAGAGATTCGGACAGGGGTAGTTCACCCCTCCACTTT	CSARDSDRGSSPLHF
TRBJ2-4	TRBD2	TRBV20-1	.	TGCAGTGCTAGAGCCCTCAGACGGACTAGCGGGCCCAAAAACATTCAGTACTTC	CSARALRRTSGPKNIQYF
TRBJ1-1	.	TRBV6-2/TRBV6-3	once	TGTGCCAGCAGTCAACAGGACTTGAACACTGAAGCTTTCTTT	CASSQQDLNTEAFF
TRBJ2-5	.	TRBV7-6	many	TGTGCCAGCAGCTTAGCGCACTCGCCGGTAGAGACCCAGTACTTC	CASSLAHSPVETQYF
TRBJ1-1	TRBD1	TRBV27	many	TGTGCCAGCAGGGGACAGGGAAGTGAAGCTTTCTTT	CASRGQGSEAFF
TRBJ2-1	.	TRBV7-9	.	TGTGCCAGCACCCGTTTAGCCTCCTACAATGAGCAGTTCTTC	CASTRLASYNEQFF
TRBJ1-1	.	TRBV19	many	TGTGCCAGTAGTATTAGCGGGGAGAACACTGAAGCTTTCTTT	CASSISGENTEAFF
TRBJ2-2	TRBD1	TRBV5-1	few	TGCGCCAGCAGCTCCACTTTCTGGGACAGGGGTAACACCGGGGAGCTGTTTTTT	CASSSTFWDRGNTGELFF
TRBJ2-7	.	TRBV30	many	TGTGCCTGGAGTGTCGGGGGCTGGGAGCAGTACTTC	CAWSVGGWEQYF